The rows below give T cell receptor beta chains drawn from one sample of a study of cytomegalovirus exposure and HLA in healthy donors. Assay used: immunoSEQ multiplex PCR; TCRdb lists only in-frame clones, some missing. The sample has some 150,000 clones; 64% are singletons. Material: PBMCs. Receptor source: a woman aged 25 to 39 in good health and CMV-seropositive. The CDR3 runs from the conserved cysteine through the conserved F or W. Fields, in order: V gene, D gene, J gene, clone size, CDR3 DNA, CDR3 protein. The D gene is left open where the match is weak. Clone size is stated in some rows and not others, as once, few, many or a class when expanded.

V: TRBV30; D: .; J: TRBJ1-2; size: .; DNA: TGTGCCTGGGCCCTGGGGGGAACCTATGGCTACACCTTC; CDR3: CAWALGGTYGYTF
V: TRBV7-7; D: .; J: TRBJ2-6; size: few; DNA: TGTGCTAGCAGCCCCCTCCTCTCTGGGGCCAACGTCCTGACTTTC; CDR3: CASSPLLSGANVLTF
V: TRBV9; D: TRBD2; J: TRBJ2-1; size: once; DNA: TGTGCCAGCAGCGCCAGACTAGCGGCTAATGAGCAGTTCTTC; CDR3: CASSARLAANEQFF
V: TRBV11-2; D: .; J: TRBJ1-2; size: few; DNA: TGTGCCAGCAGGTCGACAGGTCGAGGGCAGGGGCTAAACTATGGCTACACCTTC; CDR3: CASRSTGRGQGLNYGYTF
V: TRBV4-1; D: TRBD1; J: TRBJ1-2; size: few; DNA: TGCGCCAGCAGACCGGGACAGACGAACTATGGCTACACCTTC; CDR3: CASRPGQTNYGYTF
V: TRBV29-1; D: .; J: TRBJ2-5; size: few; DNA: TGCAGTGCCTTTGGGTGGGAGCAAGAGACCCAGTACTTC; CDR3: CSAFGWEQETQYF
V: TRBV5-5; D: .; J: TRBJ2-7; size: once; DNA: TGTGCCAGCAGCTTGGCTCTTATTCAGGGCTACGAGCAGTACTTC; CDR3: CASSLALIQGYEQYF
V: TRBV5-1; D: .; J: TRBJ2-4; size: once; DNA: TGCGCCAGCAGCTTGGATTCGGGGAACATTCAGTACTTC; CDR3: CASSLDSGNIQYF
V: TRBV5-4; D: TRBD2; J: TRBJ2-1; size: .; DNA: TGTGCCAGCAGCCACCGCGGCGGGAGGGCCCACGATGAGCAGTTCTTC; CDR3: CASSHRGGRAHDEQFF
V: TRBV28; D: .; J: TRBJ2-5; size: .; DNA: TGTGCCAGCAGTTCCCAGGTTAGGGAGACCCAGTACTTC; CDR3: CASSSQVRETQYF
V: TRBV27; D: TRBD2; J: TRBJ2-3; size: few; DNA: TGTGCCAGCAGGGGGGGGTTTAGCGATACGCAGTATTTT; CDR3: CASRGGFSDTQYF
V: TRBV5-6; D: .; J: TRBJ2-7; size: few; DNA: TGTGCCAGCACCACGACAGGATCCTACGAGCAGTACTTC; CDR3: CASTTTGSYEQYF
V: TRBV11-2; D: .; J: TRBJ1-1; size: few; DNA: TGTGCCAGCGGAACAGGCGTAATGAACACTGAAGCTTTCTTT; CDR3: CASGTGVMNTEAFF
V: TRBV5-1; D: .; J: TRBJ2-3; size: .; DNA: TGCGCCAGCAGCTTGCGAACTAGCAGTCCTCCAGATACGCAGTATTTT; CDR3: CASSLRTSSPPDTQYF
V: TRBV5-8; D: .; J: TRBJ2-7; size: few; DNA: TGTGCCAGCAGCTCCCGGGACTGGAGCTCCTACGAGCAGTACTTC; CDR3: CASSSRDWSSYEQYF
V: TRBV19; D: TRBD1; J: TRBJ1-4; size: .; DNA: TGTGCCAGTAGTATCCAGACAGGGGCCTACACCCTCGCAACTAATGAAAAACTGTTTTTT; CDR3: CASSIQTGAYTLATNEKLFF
V: TRBV28; D: .; J: TRBJ1-6; size: .; DNA: TGTGCCAGCAGTACAGGTTCTGATTCACCCCTCCACTTT; CDR3: CASSTGSDSPLHF
V: TRBV2; D: .; J: TRBJ1-2; size: .; DNA: TGTGCCAGCAGCGACCAGGGCCTACCGGTTAACTATGGCTACACCTTC; CDR3: CASSDQGLPVNYGYTF
V: TRBV28; D: .; J: TRBJ1-2; size: .; DNA: TGTGCCAGCAGGTTGCAGGGCCTCGTTTTCTATGGCTACACCTTC; CDR3: CASRLQGLVFYGYTF
V: TRBV19; D: TRBD1; J: TRBJ2-5; size: .; DNA: TGTGCCAGTAGCGTGAGGGACAGGTACCAAGAGACCCAGTACTTC; CDR3: CASSVRDRYQETQYF
V: TRBV4-1; D: .; J: TRBJ2-5; size: .; DNA: TGCGCCAGCAGCCAAGCGCCCCAGGGTGCCAAAGAGACCCAGTACTTC; CDR3: CASSQAPQGAKETQYF
V: TRBV19; D: TRBD1; J: TRBJ2-3; size: .; DNA: TGTGCCAGTAGTACAGGACAGGGTTTTAAGGCAGATACGCAGTATTTT; CDR3: CASSTGQGFKADTQYF
V: TRBV10-3; D: TRBD2; J: TRBJ2-1; size: .; DNA: TGTGCCATCAGTGACTATAATGCGGGAGACTCCAATGAGCAGTTCTTC; CDR3: CAISDYNAGDSNEQFF
V: TRBV4-2; D: TRBD2; J: TRBJ2-5; size: .; DNA: TGTGCCAGCAGCCAAGCTAGCGGGCAAGAGACCCAGTACTTC; CDR3: CASSQASGQETQYF
V: TRBV6-5; D: TRBD2; J: TRBJ2-7; size: .; DNA: TGTGCCAGCAGTTACAGTCTAGCGGGAGCGAACGAGCAGTACTTC; CDR3: CASSYSLAGANEQYF
V: TRBV5-1; D: .; J: TRBJ2-3; size: few; DNA: TGCGCCTCCCAGGAAACCATTAGCACAGATACGCAGTATTTT; CDR3: CASQETISTDTQYF
V: TRBV6-5; D: TRBD1; J: TRBJ1-2; size: few; DNA: TGTGCCAGCAGTTCGGGACAGGCCAACCACTATGGCTACACCTTC; CDR3: CASSSGQANHYGYTF
V: TRBV7-2; D: .; J: TRBJ1-1; size: .; DNA: TGTGCCAGCAGCCCTGGACAGCGGAACACTGAAGCTTTCTTT; CDR3: CASSPGQRNTEAFF
V: TRBV29-1; D: .; J: TRBJ2-7; size: .; DNA: TGCAGCGTCGAAATCGGGGGTCGGTCCGAGCAGTACTTC; CDR3: CSVEIGGRSEQYF
V: TRBV5-1; D: TRBD2; J: TRBJ2-5; size: .; DNA: TGCGCCAGCAGCTTGGAAGCGGGGGGCAGGGAGACCCAGTACTTC; CDR3: CASSLEAGGRETQYF
V: TRBV19; D: .; J: TRBJ1-6; size: .; DNA: TGTGCCAGTAGTATACGCGCGGACTATAATTCACCCCTCCACTTT; CDR3: CASSIRADYNSPLHF
V: TRBV25-1; D: TRBD1; J: TRBJ1-1; size: few; DNA: TGTGCCAGCAGTGCAGGGACGAGGACAGGAAACACTGAAGCTTTCTTT; CDR3: CASSAGTRTGNTEAFF
V: TRBV10-2; D: TRBD2; J: TRBJ2-7; size: few; DNA: TGCGCCAGCAGTGATTTAGCGGGAGGGCCTGTTAAGCAGTACTTC; CDR3: CASSDLAGGPVKQYF
V: TRBV6-5; D: .; J: TRBJ2-1; size: .; DNA: TGTGCCAGCAAGGCGGGGCTTCACAATGAGCAGTTCTTC; CDR3: CASKAGLHNEQFF
V: TRBV2; D: .; J: TRBJ2-7; size: few; DNA: TGTGCCAGCTCCGGCCTGGAGGGTGTCTCCTACGAGCAGTACTTC; CDR3: CASSGLEGVSYEQYF
V: TRBV4-2; D: TRBD1; J: TRBJ1-2; size: .; DNA: TGTGCCAGCAGCTTAGAGGGACAGGGGCATGGAGGGCATGGCTACACCTTC; CDR3: CASSLEGQGHGGHGYTF
V: TRBV7-9; D: TRBD1; J: TRBJ1-5; size: .; DNA: TGTGCCAGCAGCTTATACGACAGGGGGAGGAATCAGCCCCAGCATTTT; CDR3: CASSLYDRGRNQPQHF
V: TRBV27; D: .; J: TRBJ2-1; size: few; DNA: TGTGCCAGCAGCTCCCTCCCCCCCTACAATGAGCAGTTCTTC; CDR3: CASSSLPPYNEQFF
V: TRBV5-1; D: .; J: TRBJ2-4; size: .; DNA: TGCGCCAGCAGCCCGGGGTCGGGGGAATTAGACATTCAGTACTTC; CDR3: CASSPGSGELDIQYF
V: TRBV30; D: .; J: TRBJ2-7; size: .; DNA: TGTGCCTGGGACGAGAGATGGGCCAGCTCCTACGAGCAGTACTTC; CDR3: CAWDERWASSYEQYF
V: TRBV28; D: TRBD1; J: TRBJ1-6; size: few; DNA: TGTGCCAGCACCACGCCGGGACAGCCACCCCTCCACTTT; CDR3: CASTTPGQPPLHF
V: TRBV9; D: TRBD1; J: TRBJ2-7; size: few; DNA: TGTGCCAGCAGCGACGGGACAGACTACGAGCAGTACTTC; CDR3: CASSDGTDYEQYF
V: TRBV18; D: TRBD1; J: TRBJ1-2; size: once; DNA: TGTGCCAGCTCACCCTACGGACAGGGGAGCGATGGCTACACCTTC; CDR3: CASSPYGQGSDGYTF
V: TRBV6-5; D: TRBD1; J: TRBJ1-2; size: .; DNA: TGTGCCAGCAGTTACTCGGGGACAGAGGAGGATGGCTACACCTTC; CDR3: CASSYSGTEEDGYTF
V: TRBV9; D: .; J: TRBJ2-5; size: .; DNA: TGTGCCAGCAGCGTAAGTGCGGGGAGCCAAGAGACCCAGTACTTC; CDR3: CASSVSAGSQETQYF
V: TRBV4-1; D: .; J: TRBJ2-7; size: once; DNA: TGCGCCAGCAGCCTCCTCCGAGAACCATTCTACGAGCAGTACTTC; CDR3: CASSLLREPFYEQYF
V: TRBV9; D: .; J: TRBJ2-7; size: .; DNA: TGTGCCAGCAGCGTAGGACAACAGGGCTACGAGCAGTACTTC; CDR3: CASSVGQQGYEQYF
V: TRBV14; D: TRBD2; J: TRBJ2-7; size: .; DNA: TGTGCCAGCAGCCAACAGACTAGCGGGAGTTTGAAGTACTTC; CDR3: CASSQQTSGSLKYF
V: TRBV2; D: TRBD1; J: TRBJ2-1; size: .; DNA: TGTGCCAGCTTGAAATGGGGACAGCAGAATGAGCAGTTCTTC; CDR3: CASLKWGQQNEQFF
V: TRBV25-1; D: TRBD1; J: TRBJ2-7; size: .; DNA: TGTGCCAGCAGTGATGGGGACAGCGACGAGCAGTACTTC; CDR3: CASSDGDSDEQYF
V: TRBV2; D: .; J: TRBJ1-5; size: .; DNA: TGTGCCAGCAGTCTAGACAGTAATCAGCCCCAGCATTTT; CDR3: CASSLDSNQPQHF